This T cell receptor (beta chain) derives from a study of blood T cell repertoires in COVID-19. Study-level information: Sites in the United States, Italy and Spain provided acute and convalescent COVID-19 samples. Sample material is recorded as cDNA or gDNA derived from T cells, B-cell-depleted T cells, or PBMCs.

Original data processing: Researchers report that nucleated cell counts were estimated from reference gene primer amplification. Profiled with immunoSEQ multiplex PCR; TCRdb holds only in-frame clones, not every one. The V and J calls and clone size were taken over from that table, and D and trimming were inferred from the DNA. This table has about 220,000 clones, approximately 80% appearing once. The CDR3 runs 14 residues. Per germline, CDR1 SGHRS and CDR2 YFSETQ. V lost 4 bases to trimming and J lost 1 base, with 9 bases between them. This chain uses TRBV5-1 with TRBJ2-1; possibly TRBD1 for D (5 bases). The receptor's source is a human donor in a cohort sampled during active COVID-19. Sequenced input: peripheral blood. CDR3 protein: CASSGDSSYNEQFF. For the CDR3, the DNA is TGCGCCAGCAGCGGCGACAGTTCCTACAATGAGCAGTTCTTC.